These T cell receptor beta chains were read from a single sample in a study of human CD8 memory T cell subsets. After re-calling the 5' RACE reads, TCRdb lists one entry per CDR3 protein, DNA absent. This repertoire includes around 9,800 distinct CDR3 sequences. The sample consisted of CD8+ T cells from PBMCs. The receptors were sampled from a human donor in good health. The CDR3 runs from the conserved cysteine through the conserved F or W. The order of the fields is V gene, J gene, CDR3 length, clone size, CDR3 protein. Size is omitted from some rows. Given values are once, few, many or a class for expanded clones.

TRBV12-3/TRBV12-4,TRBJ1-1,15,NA,CASSQGTGQFAEAFF
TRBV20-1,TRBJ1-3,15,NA,CSAREDRGAGNTIYF
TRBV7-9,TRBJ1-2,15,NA,CASSLGDTINYGYTF
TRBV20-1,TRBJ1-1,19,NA,CSARGLQYEIKEHSAEAFF
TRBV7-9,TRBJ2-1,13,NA,CASLAGGFNEQFF
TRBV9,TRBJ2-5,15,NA,CASSAEDRYQETQYF
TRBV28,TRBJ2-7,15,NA,CASSNGQGSFYEQYF
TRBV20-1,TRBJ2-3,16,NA,CSASGTSGPSTDTQYF
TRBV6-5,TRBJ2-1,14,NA,CASSGTSGYNEQFF
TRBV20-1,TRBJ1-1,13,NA,CSAPRGGRPEAFF
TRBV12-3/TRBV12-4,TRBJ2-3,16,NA,CASSLLPGGGTDTQYF
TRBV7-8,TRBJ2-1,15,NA,CASSLRGQEYNEQFF
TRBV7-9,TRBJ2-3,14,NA,CASSFTTGTDTQYF
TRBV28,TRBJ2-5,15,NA,CASSFLAGGPETQYF
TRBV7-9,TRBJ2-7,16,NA,CAWAISGTSGSYEQYF
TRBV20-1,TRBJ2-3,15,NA,CSARDEQGWPDTQYF
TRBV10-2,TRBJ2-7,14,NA,CASNLGLAGIEQYF
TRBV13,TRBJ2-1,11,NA,CASSFKAEQFF
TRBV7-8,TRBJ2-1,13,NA,CASTSGLNNEQFF
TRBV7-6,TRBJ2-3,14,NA,CASSWTGEGDTQYF
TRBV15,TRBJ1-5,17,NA,CATSTGLGYGGNQPQHF
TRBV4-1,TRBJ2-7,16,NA,CASSQEPVDRPYEQYF
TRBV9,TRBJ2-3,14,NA,CASSVAGGPDTQYF
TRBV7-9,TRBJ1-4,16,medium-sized,CASSLVLQGTNEKLFF
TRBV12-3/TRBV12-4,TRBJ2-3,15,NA,CASSPGTGGIDTQYF
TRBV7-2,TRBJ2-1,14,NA,CASSSGVGSNEQFF
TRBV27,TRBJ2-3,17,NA,CASSLPRGPSFPDTQYF
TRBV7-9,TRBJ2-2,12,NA,CASGSGTGELFF
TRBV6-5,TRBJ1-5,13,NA,CASRDRVNQPQHF
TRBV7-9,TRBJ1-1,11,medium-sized,CASSLTGEAFF
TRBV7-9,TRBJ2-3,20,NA,CASSSPFGGGVDGGTDTQYF
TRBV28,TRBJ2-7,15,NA,CASTRWGDSSYEQYF
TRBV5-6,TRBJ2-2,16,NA,CASSQETGVNTGELFF
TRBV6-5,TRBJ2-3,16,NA,CASSTGSGQTPDTQYF
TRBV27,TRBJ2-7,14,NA,CASSFGTGGYEQYF
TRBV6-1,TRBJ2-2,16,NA,CASSALPRKGSGELFF
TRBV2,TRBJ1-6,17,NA,CASRQQGAALMGSPLHF
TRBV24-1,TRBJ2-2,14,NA,CATRDVSNTGELFF
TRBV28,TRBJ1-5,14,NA,CASSRTDSNQPQHF
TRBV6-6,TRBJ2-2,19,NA,CASSLTRQSPIPNTGELFF
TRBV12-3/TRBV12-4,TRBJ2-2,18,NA,CASSKPGQGSRGTGELFF
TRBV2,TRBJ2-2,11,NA,CASRNAGELFF
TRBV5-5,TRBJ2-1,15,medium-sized,CASSLLADAYNEQFF
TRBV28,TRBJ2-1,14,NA,CASRPPSGYNEQFF
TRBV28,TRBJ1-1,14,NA,CASSRNRGWTEAFF